These 17 T cell receptor beta chains share one sample of origin, sequenced in a study of blood T cell repertoires in COVID-19. Produced via immunoSEQ multiplex PCR; TCRdb's table is partial and in-frame only. The data show a few hundred thousand clones, with 70% to 90% seen just once and 7.4% held by the top ten. Sequencing input: PBMCs or T cells enriched from blood (not recorded which). These receptors all come from a woman aged 40 to 50 with acute COVID-19.

The chain uses TRBV29-1 and TRBJ1-5, with a tentative D call TRBD1 (6 bases). CDR1 and CDR2 from the germline V gene are SQVTM and ANQGSEA. Trimming shortened V by 6 bases and J by 1 base, and 10 bases separated the two germline ends. The CDR3 totals 13 residues. In nucleotides, the CDR3 is TGCAGCGTGGGGGCCGTAAGCAATCAGCCCCAGCATTTT. The encoded protein is CSVGAVSNQPQHF.

CDR3 coding DNA: TGTGCCATCGGCGGACAGGGTCTAGGTGAAGCTTTCTTT. Translating it yields CAIGGQGLGEAFF. The V and J genes are TRBV10-3 and TRBJ1-1, with 8 bases aligning to TRBD1. The CDR3 runs to 13 residues. Looked up from germline, CDR1 is ENHRY and CDR2 is SYGVKD. The V and J ends lost 8 bases and 7 bases, in that order; junction bases with no gene match: 9.

CDR3 coding DNA: TGTGCCAGCAGCTTAGGCGACAGCTCCTATAATTCACCCCTCCACTTT. As protein: CASSLGDSSYNSPLHF. This sequence joins TRBV7-3 and TRBJ1-6; D is possibly TRBD1 (5 bases). This CDR3 is built from 16 residues. V was clipped by 2 bases and J by 0 bases, with 8 bases between them. CDR1 and CDR2 from the germline V gene are SGHTA and FQGTGA.

The V and J genes are TRBV21-1 and TRBJ2-5; the table's TRBD2 call for D was not verified on the DNA. TRBV21-1 is an annotated pseudogene. The CDR3 covers 19 residues. The DNA of the CDR3 is TGTGCCAGCAGCAAAGTGAGCAGGGGGCGAGCGGGAGGGCCGGAGACCCAGTACTTC. It is translated as CASSKVSRGRAGGPETQYF.

This clone has only a few counts. The rearrangement links TRBV7-9 to TRBJ2-7; maybe TRBD2 (6 bases). Germline V gene lookup returns CDR1 SEHNR and CDR2 FQNEAQ (reference sequence). V was cut by 5 bases and J by 4 bases, with 15 bases left in between. The CDR3 sequence is 14 residues long. CDR3 loop: CASSQEGLLYEQYF. CDR3 nucleotides: TGTGCCAGCAGCCAAGAGGGACTGCTTTACGAGCAGTACTTC.

V usage is TRBV25-1 and J usage is TRBJ1-2; D unclear. Germline CDR1 and CDR2: MGHDK and SYGVNS. The CDR3 sequence is 12 residues long. The V and J ends lost 5 bases and 7 bases respectively, with 11 bases between them. The CDR3 bases are TGTGCCAGCAGTAGGCAGGTCGGTGGCTACACCTTC. It codes for CASSRQVGGYTF.

The rearrangement uses TRBV7-2 and TRBJ2-1, with 7 bases aligning to TRBD2. The CDR3 contains 15 residues. Germline V gives CDR1 SGHTA, CDR2 FQGNSA. The V segment lost 3 bases and the J segment 7 bases; nucleotides outside the gene matches: 9. CDR3 amino acids: CASSLRGGSLNEQFF. For the CDR3, the DNA is TGTGCCAGCAGCTTGAGGGGAGGGTCCCTTAATGAGCAGTTCTTC.

Regarding this clone: The same CDR3 is also encoded by other DNA sequences in this sample. V and J are TRBV29-1 and TRBJ1-1; D gene uncertain. The CDR3 runs 11 residues. Trimming shortened V by 3 bases and J by 6 bases, and 8 bases separated the two germline ends. Looked up from germline, CDR1 is SQVTM and CDR2 is ANQGSEA. The CDR3: CSVERGAEAFF. The CDR3 DNA follows: TGCAGCGTTGAGCGCGGAGCTGAAGCTTTCTTT.

This clone was counted once. The chain joins TRBV19 to TRBJ2-5; D is unclear. Trimming left V 4 bases short and J 5 bases short, with 11 bases between. The CDR3 consists of 13 residues. CDR1 and CDR2 (germline): LNHDA, SQIVND (reference sequence). In DNA, the CDR3 is TGTGCCAGTAGTACCCGGTTTATGGAGACCCAGTACTTC. Translated, it gives CASSTRFMETQYF.

This chain connects TRBV9 to TRBJ2-5; no clear D. There are 14 residues in the CDR3. V gave up 4 bases and J gave up 8 bases, with 18 bases separating them. Germline V gene data show CDR1 as SGDLS and CDR2 as YYNGEE. DNA for the CDR3: TGTGCCAGCAGCCCGAAAGCTGTGGTGTTTACCCAGTACTTC. It translates to CASSPKAVVFTQYF.

Comment on this clone: At one of its ends the junction is not consistent with the germline gene, which may arise from a read error. The J gene is TRBJ1-5, the V gene TRBV28, with 7 positions matching TRBD1. The CDR3 loop spans 15 amino acids. CDR1 MDHEN and CDR2 SYDVKM come from the germline V gene. Here the CDR3 reads CASSLTNVQGEDPYF. The CDR3 bases are TGTGCCAGCAGTCTTACAAACGTTCAGGGGGAGGACCCGTATTTT. The full variable domain, in which reference TRBV28 and TRBJ1-5 provide the parts outside the CDR3, is DVKVTQSSRYLVKRTGEKVFLECVQDMDHENMFWYRQDPGLGLRLIYFSYDVKMKEKGDIPEGYSVSREKKERFSLILESASTNQTSMYLCASSLTNVQGEDPYFGDGTRLSIL.

The chain has TRBV10-1 and TRBJ2-3; 12 nucleotides agree with TRBD2. Germline V gene data show CDR1 as WNHNN and CDR2 as SYGVQD (reference sequence). The CDR3 runs 19 residues. Trimming at V came to 5 bases and at J to 2 bases, leaving 14 bases not matched to a gene. CDR3: CASSWDRGTSGRNTDTQYF. The CDR3 DNA is TGCGCCAGCAGTTGGGACAGGGGAACTAGCGGGAGGAACACAGATACGCAGTATTTT.

This sequence joins TRBV5-4 and TRBJ2-1; perhaps TRBD1 as D (6 bases). The V end lost 0 bases, the J end lost 0 bases, and 10 bases lay between the germline ends. From germline, CDR1 is SGHNT and CDR2 YYREEE (reference sequence). The CDR3 covers 16 residues. CDR3 residues: CASSLDRASSYNEQFF. CDR3 in DNA: TGTGCCAGCAGCTTGGACAGGGCGAGCTCCTACAATGAGCAGTTCTTC.

This sequence joins TRBV5-1 and TRBJ1-3; TRBD1 might be the D (6 bases). V lost 8 bases to trimming and J lost 4 bases, with 13 bases between them. Germline lookup yields CDR1 SGHRS and CDR2 YFSETQ. The length of the CDR3 is 13 residues. CDR3 region: CASTPTGGNTIYF. The CDR3 DNA reads as TGCGCCAGTACCCCGACAGGCGGAAACACCATATATTTT.

The chain employs TRBV5-6 and TRBJ1-2, with D perhaps TRBD1 (5 bases). Trimming pared 0 bases from V and 1 base from J, leaving 7 bases between. The CDR3 contains 14 residues. Germline CDR1 reads SGHDT; CDR2 reads YYEEEE. CDR3 in amino acids: CASSLGGLNYGYTF. CDR3 DNA: TGTGCCAGCAGCTTGGGGGGCCTTAACTATGGCTACACCTTC.

J is TRBJ1-4 and V is TRBV27; D is possibly TRBD1 (5 bases). CDR1 is MNHEY and CDR2 is SMNVEV in the germline V gene (reference sequence). The CDR3 runs to 16 residues. V lost 5 bases and J 0 bases, leaving 13 bases between the germline ends. This chain's CDR3 is CASSRSRVATNEKLFF. The CDR3 DNA is TGTGCCAGCAGTCGGAGCAGGGTTGCAACTAATGAAAAACTGTTTTTT.

The genes are TRBV4-1 and TRBJ2-4; TRBD1 might be the D (6 bases). Germline-derived CDR1 and CDR2 are MGHRA and YSYEKL. The CDR3 consists of 15 residues. V was pared by 4 bases and J by 0 bases, with 10 bases between. The CDR3 spells CASSRTGLAKNIQYF. The CDR3 region has the DNA TGCGCCAGCAGCCGAACAGGGCTAGCCAAAAACATTCAGTACTTC.